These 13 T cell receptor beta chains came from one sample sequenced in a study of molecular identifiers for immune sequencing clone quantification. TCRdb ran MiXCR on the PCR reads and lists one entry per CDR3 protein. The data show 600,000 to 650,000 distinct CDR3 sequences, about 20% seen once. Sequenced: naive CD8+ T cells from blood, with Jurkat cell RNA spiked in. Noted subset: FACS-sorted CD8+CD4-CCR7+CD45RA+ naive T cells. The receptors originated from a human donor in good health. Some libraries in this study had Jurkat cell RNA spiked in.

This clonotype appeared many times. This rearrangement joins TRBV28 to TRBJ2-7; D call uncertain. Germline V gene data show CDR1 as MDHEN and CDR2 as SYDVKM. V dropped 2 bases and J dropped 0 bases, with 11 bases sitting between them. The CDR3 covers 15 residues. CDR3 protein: CASSLPRSSSYEQYF. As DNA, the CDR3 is TGTGCCAGCAGTTTACCCAGGTCAAGCTCCTACGAGCAGTACTTC.

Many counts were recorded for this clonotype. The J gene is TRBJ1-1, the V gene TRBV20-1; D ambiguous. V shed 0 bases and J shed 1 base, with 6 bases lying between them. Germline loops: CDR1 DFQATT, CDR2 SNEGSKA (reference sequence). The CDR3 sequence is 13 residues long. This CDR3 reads CSARDLENTEAFF. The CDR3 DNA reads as TGCAGTGCTAGAGATCTGGAGAACACTGAAGCTTTCTTT.

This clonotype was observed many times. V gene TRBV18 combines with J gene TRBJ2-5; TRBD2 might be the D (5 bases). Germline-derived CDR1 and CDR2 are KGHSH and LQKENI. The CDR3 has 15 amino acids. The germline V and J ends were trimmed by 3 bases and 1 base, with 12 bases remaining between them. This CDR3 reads CASSPTTGFQETQYF. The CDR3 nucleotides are TGTGCCAGCTCACCCACAACGGGGTTCCAAGAGACCCAGTACTTC.

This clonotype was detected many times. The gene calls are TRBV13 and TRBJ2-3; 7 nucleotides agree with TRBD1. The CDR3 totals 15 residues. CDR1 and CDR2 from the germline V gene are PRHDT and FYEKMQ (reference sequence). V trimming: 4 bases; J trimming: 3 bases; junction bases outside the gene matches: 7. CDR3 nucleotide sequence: TGTGCCAGCAGCTACAGGGGATTGGGAACAGATACGCAGTATTTT. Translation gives CASSYRGLGTDTQYF.

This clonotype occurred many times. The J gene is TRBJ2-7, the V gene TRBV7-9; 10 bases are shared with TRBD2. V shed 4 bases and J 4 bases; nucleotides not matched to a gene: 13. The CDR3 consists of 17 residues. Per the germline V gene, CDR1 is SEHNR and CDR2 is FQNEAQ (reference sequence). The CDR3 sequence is CASSSGLAPPGGYEQYF. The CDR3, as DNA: TGTGCCAGCAGCTCGGGACTAGCGCCCCCCGGGGGATACGAGCAGTACTTC.

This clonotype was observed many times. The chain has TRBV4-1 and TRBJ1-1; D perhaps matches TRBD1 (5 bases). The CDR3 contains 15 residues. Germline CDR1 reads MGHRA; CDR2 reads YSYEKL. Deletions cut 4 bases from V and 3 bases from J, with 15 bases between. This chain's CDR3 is CASSRPHRGDTEAFF. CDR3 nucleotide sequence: TGCGCCAGCAGCCGTCCCCATAGGGGTGACACTGAAGCTTTCTTT.

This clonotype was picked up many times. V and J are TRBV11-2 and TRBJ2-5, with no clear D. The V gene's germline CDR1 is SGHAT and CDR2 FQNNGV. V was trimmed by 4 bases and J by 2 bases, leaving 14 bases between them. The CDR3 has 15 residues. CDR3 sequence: CASSYYRAAQETQYF. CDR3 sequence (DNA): TGTGCCAGCAGCTATTACCGGGCAGCACAAGAGACCCAGTACTTC.

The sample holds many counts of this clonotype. The CDR3 protein is CASSEPPFGGGSYNEQFF. The CDR3 coding sequence is TGTGCCAGCAGCGAACCACCTTTTGGCGGGGGTTCCTACAATGAGCAGTTCTTC. This rearrangement joins TRBV9 to TRBJ2-1; 7 nucleotides line up with TRBD2. The junction had 13 bases not matched to a gene; V was cut back by 3 bases and J by 1 base. The CDR3 is 18 residues long. In germline, CDR1 is SGDLS, CDR2 YYNGEE.

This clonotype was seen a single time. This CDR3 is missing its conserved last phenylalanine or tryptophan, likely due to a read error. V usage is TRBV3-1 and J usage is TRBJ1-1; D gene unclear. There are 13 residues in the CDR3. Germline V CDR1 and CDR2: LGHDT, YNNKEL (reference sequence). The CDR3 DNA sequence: TGTGCCGGCAGCCATTCGGGTGTTGCTGAAGCTTTCTTA. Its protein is CAGSHSGVAEAFL.

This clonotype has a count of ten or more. The CDR3, as DNA: TGCAGCGTGGGTGCAGCTGAAGCTTTCTTT. This translates into CSVGAAEAFF. The rearrangement links TRBV29-1 to TRBJ1-1, with D hard to call. The CDR3 loop spans 10 amino acids. CDR1 is SQVTM and CDR2 is ANQGSEA in the germline V gene. V was shortened by 6 bases and J by 6 bases, with 8 bases between the two germline ends. Based on the CDR3 plus reference TRBV29-1 and TRBJ1-1, the full variable domain is SAVISQKPSRDICQRGTSLTIQCQVDSQVTMMFWYRQQPGQSLTLIATANQGSEATYESGFVIDKFPISRPNLTFSTLTVSNMSPEDSSIYLCSVGAAEAFFGQGTRLTVV.

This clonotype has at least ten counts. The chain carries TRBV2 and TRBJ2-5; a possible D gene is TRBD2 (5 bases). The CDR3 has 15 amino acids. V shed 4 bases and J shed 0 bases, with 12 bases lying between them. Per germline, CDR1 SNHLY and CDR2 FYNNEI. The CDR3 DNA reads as TGTGCCAGCAGTGTGGTATGGCGGGACCAAGAGACCCAGTACTTC. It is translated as CASSVVWRDQETQYF.

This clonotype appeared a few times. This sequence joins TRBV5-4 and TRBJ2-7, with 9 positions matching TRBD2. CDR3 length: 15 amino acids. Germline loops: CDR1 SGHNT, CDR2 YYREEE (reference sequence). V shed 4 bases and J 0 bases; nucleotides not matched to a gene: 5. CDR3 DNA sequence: TGTGCCAGCAGCATGGGACTAGCCTTCTCCTACGAGCAGTACTTC. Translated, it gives CASSMGLAFSYEQYF.

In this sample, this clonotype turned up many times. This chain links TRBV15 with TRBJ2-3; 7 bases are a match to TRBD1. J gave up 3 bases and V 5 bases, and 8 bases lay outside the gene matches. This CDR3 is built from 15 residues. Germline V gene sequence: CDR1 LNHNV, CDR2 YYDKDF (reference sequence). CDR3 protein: CATSPSTGMTDTQYF. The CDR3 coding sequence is TGTGCCACCAGCCCTTCGACAGGGATGACAGATACGCAGTATTTT.